What follows are 30 T cell receptor beta chains derived from one specimen sequenced in a study of lymphopenia after photon versus proton radiotherapy. The assay was immunoSEQ multiplex PCR, and TCRdb's table has in-frame clones only and misses some. The sample contains 55,000 to 70,000 clones, roughly 92% of which appear only once. The specimen comprised peripheral blood, sampled from a patient treated with photon-based radiotherapy. Source of these receptors: a woman in her 40s with cholangiocarcinoma.

The table lists this clone with a count of one. V usage is TRBV5-4 and J usage is TRBJ2-3; 11 bases map to TRBD2. V lost 2 bases and J lost 6; bases outside the gene matches: 2. The CDR3 has 14 residues. CDR1 is SGHNT, CDR2 YYREEE, per germline (reference sequence). The CDR3 DNA sequence: TGTGCCAGCAGCTTTAGCGGGGGGGACGATACGCAGTATTTT. This encodes CASSFSGGDDTQYF.

This chain links TRBV5-1 with TRBJ2-5; 7 bases align to TRBD2. This CDR3 is built from 16 residues. Germline V gene lookup returns CDR1 SGHRS and CDR2 YFSETQ. The V segment lost 4 bases and the J segment 2 bases; nucleotides outside the gene matches: 11. The CDR3 region has the DNA TGCGCCAGCAGCCCAGGGACTACAACTCCACAAGAGACCCAGTACTTC. Translation gives CASSPGTTTPQETQYF.

This chain joins TRBV2 and TRBJ2-2; 9 nucleotides line up with TRBD2. This CDR3 contains 14 residues. Unmatched junction bases numbered 7, after V lost 10 bases and J lost 4 bases. The V gene's germline CDR1 is SNHLY and CDR2 FYNNEI. The CDR3: CATQRTSATGELFF. DNA for the CDR3: TGTGCCACCCAGAGGACTAGCGCCACCGGGGAGCTGTTTTTT.

The CDR3 coding sequence is TGTGCCTGGAATCTACTTAGCCCAGGCGAAAAACTGTTTTTT. Translated: CAWNLLSPGEKLFF. The rearrangement joins TRBV30 to TRBJ1-4; D uncertain. Trimming shortened V by 4 bases and J by 8 bases, and 17 bases separated the two germline ends. CDR1 is GTSNPN and CDR2 is SVGIG in the germline V gene (reference sequence). CDR3 length: 14 amino acids.

The V call is TRBV28, the J call TRBJ1-4; D not resolved. CDR3 length: 14 amino acids. Trimming removed 7 bases at V and 0 bases at J, with 9 bases between. Germline loops: CDR1 MDHEN, CDR2 SYDVKM. CDR3 in DNA: TGTGCCAGCACGCGGTTTGCAACTAATGAAAAACTGTTTTTT. As protein: CASTRFATNEKLFF.

This clone was seen a single time. The gene calls are TRBV10-2 and TRBJ1-1; the match to TRBD1 covers 7 bases. CDR3 size: 15 residues. Germline values: CDR1 WSHSY, CDR2 SAAADI. The junction had 11 bases not matched to a gene; V was cut back by 5 bases and J by 5 bases. The CDR3: CASSKTGEIGTEAFF. In nucleotides, the CDR3 is TGCGCCAGCAGTAAAACAGGGGAGATTGGTACTGAAGCTTTCTTT.

In this sample, this clone turned up once. The genes are TRBV28 and TRBJ1-4; 8 nucleotides match TRBD1. With V trimmed by 1 base and J by 8 bases, 3 bases remained unmatched. The CDR3 has 14 residues. Germline V gives CDR1 MDHEN, CDR2 SYDVKM. CDR3 in amino acids: CASSLSGQVEKLFF. In nucleotides, the CDR3 is TGTGCCAGCAGTTTATCGGGACAGGTGGAAAAACTGTTTTTT.

The chain employs TRBV19 and TRBJ2-7; D not resolved. V lost 5 bases, J lost 2 bases, and 16 bases lay in between. The CDR3 contains 15 residues. Germline V gene sequence: CDR1 LNHDA, CDR2 SQIVND (reference sequence). CDR3 residues: CASSGAGRVAYEQYF. The CDR3 nucleotides are TGTGCCAGTAGTGGCGCAGGTAGGGTCGCCTACGAGCAGTACTTC.

The rearrangement links TRBV6-6 to TRBJ1-1; a weak D match, TRBD1 (5 bases). The V end was cut by 6 bases, the J end by 2 bases, with 10 bases between. The CDR3 is made up of 13 amino acids. Germline V gene sequence: CDR1 MNHNY, CDR2 SVGAGI (reference sequence). This CDR3 reads CASSSRDNTEAFF. The DNA of the CDR3 is TGTGCCAGCAGCTCCCGGGACAACACTGAAGCTTTCTTT.

The genes are TRBV30 and TRBJ1-4, with D tentatively TRBD1 (6 bases). This CDR3 is 14 amino acids long. The germline V and J ends were trimmed by 8 bases and 7 bases, with 20 bases remaining between them. Germline V gene lookup returns CDR1 GTSNPN and CDR2 SVGIG (reference sequence). The CDR3 is CAVGTGTLGEKLFF. The CDR3 bases are TGTGCCGTGGGCACCGGGACATTAGGTGAAAAACTGTTTTTT.

This clone occurred a few times. V usage is TRBV19 and J usage is TRBJ1-6; D gene ambiguous. The CDR3 is 17 residues long. Germline CDR1 LNHDA, CDR2 SQIVND (reference sequence). Trimming cost V 2 bases and J 4 bases, with 15 bases left between them. CDR3 nucleotide sequence: TGTGCCAGTAGTATATTGGCCTCTGGCGATTATAATTCACCCCTCCACTTT. It codes for CASSILASGDYNSPLHF.

The CDR3 loop reads CASSEHGQGDTEAFF. The CDR3 bases are TGTGCCAGCAGTGAGCACGGTCAGGGGGACACTGAAGCTTTCTTT. This chain links TRBV28 with TRBJ1-1; 7 positions match TRBD1. Trimming cost V 5 bases and J 3 bases; bases outside gene matches: 9. Germline V gene data show CDR1 as MDHEN and CDR2 as SYDVKM. The CDR3 spans 15 residues.

The genes are TRBV6-4 and TRBJ2-3; TRBD2 matches 8 bases. The CDR3 totals 15 residues. V lost 0 bases and J lost 5; bases outside the gene matches: 4. Germline loops: CDR1 MRHNA, CDR2 SNTAGT. DNA for the CDR3: TGTGCCAGCAGTGACTCGGGACTAGGGGGAGATACGCAGTATTTT. Its translation is CASSDSGLGGDTQYF.

CDR3 in amino acids: CASSLYRGLGIQETQYF. Here the CDR3 DNA reads TGTGCCAGCAGCTTGTATAGGGGTTTGGGGATCCAAGAGACCCAGTACTTC. The chain employs TRBV11-1 and TRBJ2-5; D is possibly TRBD1 (5 bases). Germline V gene data show CDR1 as SGHAT and CDR2 as FQDESV (reference sequence). V was pared by 3 bases and J by 1 base, with 18 bases between. The CDR3 totals 17 residues.

The V and J genes are TRBV6-5 and TRBJ2-5; D ambiguous. CDR3 size: 11 residues. Deletions cut 3 bases from V and 5 bases from J, with 4 bases between. Germline values: CDR1 MNHEY, CDR2 SVGAGI. The CDR3 DNA is TGTGCCAGCAGTTATATGGAGACCCAGTACTTC. Translation gives CASSYMETQYF.

This clone was seen just once. The same CDR3 is also encoded by other DNA sequences in this sample. This chain connects TRBV30 to TRBJ2-5, with D possibly TRBD2 on 6 matching bases. Germline CDR1 reads GTSNPN; CDR2 reads SVGIG (reference sequence). With 1 base removed from V and 3 bases from J, the gap between germline ends came to 12 bases. The CDR3 spans 14 residues. The CDR3: CAWSAGTLEETQYF. As DNA, the CDR3 is TGTGCCTGGAGTGCCGGGACTTTAGAAGAGACCCAGTACTTC.

This chain links TRBV10-3 with TRBJ2-6; 7 nucleotides agree with TRBD1. The germline V gene encodes CDR1 ENHRY and CDR2 SYGVKD. The CDR3 loop spans 16 amino acids. V was clipped by 4 bases and J by 0 bases; unmatched bases: 3. CDR3 protein: CAISGDSNSGANVLTF. CDR3 bases: TGTGCCATCAGTGGGGACAGTAACTCTGGGGCCAACGTCCTGACTTTC.

The CDR3 loop is CASKSRGGAGANVLTF. In DNA, the CDR3 is TGTGCCAGCAAGTCAAGGGGAGGAGCTGGGGCCAACGTCCTGACTTTC. V and J are TRBV9 and TRBJ2-6, with D perhaps TRBD2 (6 bases). The length of the CDR3 is 16 residues. From germline, CDR1 is SGDLS and CDR2 YYNGEE. Between the trimmed V and J ends, which lost 6 bases and 2 bases, there was a span of 15 bases.

The chain joins TRBV5-4 to TRBJ2-5; D gene uncertain. Germline assignment: CDR1 SGHNT and CDR2 YYREEE (reference sequence). Trimming pared 4 bases from V and 2 bases from J, leaving 9 bases between. This CDR3 has 13 amino acids. CDR3 residues: CASSPNPQETQYF. Written as DNA, the CDR3 is TGTGCCAGCAGCCCGAACCCTCAAGAGACCCAGTACTTC.

The rearrangement links TRBV4-3 to TRBJ2-7; a possible D gene is TRBD2 (6 bases). CDR3 size: 14 residues. V dropped 1 base and J dropped 2 bases, with 9 bases sitting between them. Germline assignment: CDR1 LGHNA and CDR2 YSLEER. The CDR3 loop reads CASSQGAGPYEQYF. DNA of the CDR3: TGCGCCAGCAGCCAAGGGGCGGGGCCCTACGAGCAGTACTTC.

A single count supports this clone. At the DNA level, this CDR3 is encoded by other sequences in the same sample as well. This chain connects TRBV5-1 to TRBJ2-3; the D call may be TRBD1 or TRBD2 (6 bases each). Germline CDR1 is SGHRS and CDR2 is YFSETQ. The CDR3 spans 15 residues. With 1 base removed from V and 3 bases from J, the gap between germline ends came to 12 bases. The CDR3 sequence: CASSLLGGRTDTQYF. The CDR3 DNA is TGCGCCAGCAGCTTGTTGGGGGGCAGGACAGATACGCAGTATTTT.

On this clone: Other DNA sequences from this sample encode an identical CDR3 as well. V usage is TRBV29-1 and J usage is TRBJ2-3; D might be TRBD1 or TRBD2, each matching 6 bases. This CDR3 region has 14 residues. Per the germline V gene, CDR1 is SQVTM and CDR2 is ANQGSEA. Trimming took 5 bases from V and 2 from J, leaving 14 bases between them. This CDR3 reads CSVSRGASTDTQYF. The DNA for the CDR3 is TGCAGCGTTAGTAGGGGGGCTTCCACAGATACGCAGTATTTT.

V usage is TRBV27 and J usage is TRBJ1-5; D ambiguous. The V gene lost 2 bases and the J gene lost 4 bases, with 3 bases spanning the gap. This CDR3 has 12 amino acids. Germline CDR1 is MNHEY and CDR2 is SMNVEV (reference sequence). CDR3 residues: CASSLGNQPQHF. For the CDR3, the DNA is TGTGCCAGCAGTTTAGGGAATCAGCCCCAGCATTTT.

The V call is TRBV19, the J call TRBJ2-2; the match to TRBD1 covers 7 bases. CDR3 size: 13 residues. Trimming took 7 bases from V and 6 from J; bases not matched to a gene: 5. Per germline, CDR1 LNHDA and CDR2 SQIVND (reference sequence). CDR3 region: CASMRGGPGELFF. CDR3 DNA: TGTGCCAGTATGAGAGGGGGCCCCGGGGAGCTGTTTTTT.

The chain uses TRBV28 and TRBJ1-6; D remains ambiguous. The CDR3 covers 14 residues. V dropped 2 bases and J dropped 7 bases, with 9 bases sitting between them. CDR1 and CDR2 from the germline V gene are MDHEN and SYDVKM. The chain's CDR3 is CASSLRAANSPLHF. In DNA, the CDR3 is TGTGCCAGCAGTTTAAGGGCAGCAAATTCACCCCTCCACTTT.

V is TRBV6-6 and J is TRBJ1-2; 11 bases match TRBD1. V shed 11 bases and J 5 bases; nucleotides not matched to a gene: 7. The CDR3 has 13 residues. Looked up from germline, CDR1 is MNHNY and CDR2 is SVGAGI (reference sequence). This CDR3 reads CAAGQGAEYGYTF. CDR3 DNA sequence: TGTGCCGCAGGACAGGGGGCTGAGTATGGCTACACCTTC.

The chain uses TRBV5-4 and TRBJ2-1, with a tentative D call TRBD1 (6 bases). Trimming left V 4 bases short and J 10 bases short, with 15 bases between. The CDR3 is made up of 13 amino acids. Germline CDR1 SGHNT, CDR2 YYREEE (reference sequence). CDR3 sequence (DNA): TGTGCCAGCAGCCTACGCCGGGACATCGAGCAGTTCTTC. Protein sequence: CASSLRRDIEQFF. The complete variable domain, with remaining parts taken from reference TRBV5-4 and TRBJ2-1, reads ETGVTQSPTHLIKTRGQQVTLRCSSQSGHNTVSWYQQALGQGPQFIFQYYREEENGRGNFPPRFSGLQFPNYSSELNVNALELDDSALYLCASSLRRDIEQFFGPGTRLTVL.

The chain is built from TRBV14 and TRBJ2-3; 14 nucleotides line up with TRBD2. CDR1 and CDR2 (germline): SGHDN, FVKESK. This CDR3 has 17 residues. V was pared by 4 bases and J by 5 bases, with 8 bases of the junction left unmatched. The CDR3 nucleotides read TGTGCCAGCAGCCTGCATGGGACTAGCGGGAGAAAAGATACGCAGTATTTT. This sequence encodes CASSLHGTSGRKDTQYF.

This chain connects TRBV13 to TRBJ1-1; D possibly corresponds to TRBD1 (5 bases). This CDR3 spans 12 amino acids. V was pared by 5 bases and J by 1 base, with 5 bases between. Germline lookup yields CDR1 PRHDT and CDR2 FYEKMQ (reference sequence). The CDR3 sequence is CASSQGNTEAFF. CDR3 nucleotide sequence: TGTGCCAGCAGCCAGGGGAACACTGAAGCTTTCTTT.

The V and J genes are TRBV9 and TRBJ1-2; the D is unclear. Germline-derived CDR1 and CDR2 are SGDLS and YYNGEE. The CDR3 has 13 residues. V shed 3 bases and J shed 8 bases, with 14 bases lying between them. Here the CDR3 DNA reads TGTGCCAGCAGCGCCGGTGAGGTCCCGGGCTACACCTTC. Translated: CASSAGEVPGYTF.